The TCR beta chain described here comes from a study of graft-versus-host responses after intestinal transplantation. Study-level information: Tacrolimus and steroids were given for 3 to 4 years to all recipients after anti-thymocyte globulin induction. Study-wide results and limits: Early after transplant, HvG declines were associated with peak levels of circulating GvH clones.

From the graft tissue, intraepithelial and lamina propria lymphocytes were released through processing. Profiling relied on immunoSEQ multiplex PCR, and the TCRdb table lists in-frame clones only, not all of them. Of about 3,900 clones in the sample, 65% to 90% were seen once. Turning to this clone: Its specificity is unknown.

CDR3 size: 14 residues. The V and J ends lost 6 bases and 3 bases respectively, with 14 bases between them. Germline V gives CDR1 MNHNY, CDR2 SVGAGI (reference sequence). This clonotype was sampled from a human patient who received an intestinal transplant, so some T cells may come from the graft donor. The sequenced sample was ileum tissue, obtained approximately 97 weeks after intestinal transplant. The chain is built from TRBV6-6 and TRBJ1-2; D gene unclear. The CDR3 DNA sequence: TGTGCCAGCAGCGCCCGGAGGGTTGACTATGGCTACACCTTC. Translation: CASSARRVDYGYTF.